This T cell receptor beta chain was identified during a study of cytomegalovirus exposure and HLA in healthy donors. Findings and caveats of the study: CMV antigen specificity of three CMV-associated chains was confirmed in vitro. About 87% or about 30% of the time was how often most TCR beta V segments were productive, according to an earlier analysis. Rare sequences made up most TCRs, while some public TCRs were found in many donors.

The PCR ran on 60 Vbeta and 13 Jbeta primers. The data were produced by immunoSEQ multiplex PCR, yet TCRdb's version contains in-frame clones alone and is incomplete. Among more than 90,000 clones, 65% to 85% were seen once, and the ten largest hold about 1.9%. Turning to this clone: Its antigen is as yet unknown.

The specimen was PBMCs. This TCR derives from a woman in her thirties or forties in good health and CMV-seronegative.

Written as DNA, the CDR3 is TGTGCCAGCAGTTACTCCTCCCCCTCCTATAATTCACCCCTCCACTTT. Its protein is CASSYSSPSYNSPLHF. The chain combines TRBV6-6 with TRBJ1-6; no clear D gene. CDR3 length: 16 residues. The V gene lost 0 bases and the J gene lost 0 bases, with 6 bases spanning the gap. The germline V gene has CDR1 MNHNY and CDR2 SVGAGI (reference sequence).